These 25 T cell receptor beta chains came from one sample sequenced in a study of regulatory T cells in long-lasting Graves disease. Documented time point: persistent/refractory GD, antithyroid drugs over 5 years with positive TRAb. There was RNA extracted from PBMCs, and the TCR library was made from it. The TCR beta library used iRepertoire HTBI primers with Arm-PCR amplification of CDR3. In TCRdb, the multiplex PCR reads were re-called with MiXCR into one record per CDR3 protein. The table has 400,000 to 500,000 distinct CDR3 sequences, about 20% seen once. The starting material was peripheral blood mononuclear cells (PBMCs), obtained when the disease was refractory, from a patient treated with antithyroid drugs. These receptors came from a female donor with Graves disease.

The CDR3 spells CASSRIGSLRDQYF. The CDR3 nucleotides read TGCGCCAGCAGCCGGATTGGGAGCCTTAGAGACCAGTACTTC. The chain has TRBV4-1 and TRBJ2-5, with a weak D call TRBD2 (5 bases). This CDR3 has 14 amino acids. Deletions cut 4 bases from V and 10 bases from J, with 19 bases between. Germline V CDR1 and CDR2: MGHRA, YSYEKL.

The chain links TRBV5-5 to TRBJ2-5; 12 bases line up with TRBD1. This CDR3 comprises 19 residues. The J segment lost 4 bases and the V segment lost 4 bases, leaving 17 bases of the junction unmatched. Germline V lookup: CDR1 SGHKS, CDR2 YYEKEE (reference sequence). The CDR3 bases are TGTGCCAGCAGCCCGGGACAGGGGGCGATTAGTTACCTGCTAGAGACCCAGTACTTC. This sequence encodes CASSPGQGAISYLLETQYF. Combining the CDR3 with reference TRBV5-5 and TRBJ2-5 gives the whole variable domain DAGVTQSPTHLIKTRGQQVTLRCSPISGHKSVSWYQQVLGQGPQFIFQYYEKEERGRGNFPDRFSARQFPNYSSELNVNALLLGDSALYLCASSPGQGAISYLLETQYFGPGTRLLVL.

This chain links TRBV19 with TRBJ2-4; the D gene is possibly TRBD1 (5 bases). The V gene lost 3 bases and the J gene lost 6 bases, with 15 bases spanning the gap. Germline V lookup: CDR1 LNHDA, CDR2 SQIVND (reference sequence). The CDR3 contains 15 residues. The CDR3 nucleotides are TGTGCCAGTAGTATTGCCGTGGGGCAGCTAAACATTCAGTACTTC. Its protein product is CASSIAVGQLNIQYF.

This clonotype was seen many times. The chain links TRBV6-1 to TRBJ1-1; a possible D gene is TRBD1 (5 bases). Germline values: CDR1 MNHNS, CDR2 SASEGT. V gave up 6 bases and J gave up 5 bases, with 7 bases separating them. The CDR3 loop spans 11 amino acids. In nucleotides, the CDR3 is TGTGCCAGCAGGTGGGGGACTGAAGCTTTCTTT. Protein: CASRWGTEAFF.

V usage is TRBV20-1 and J usage is TRBJ1-2; unclear D gene. This CDR3 is built from 13 residues. Germline V gene lookup returns CDR1 DFQATT and CDR2 SNEGSKA (reference sequence). The CDR3 bases are TGCAGGCCCCCTCGGCCGTCTAACTATGGCTACACCTTC. It yields the protein CRPPRPSNYGYTF.

This clonotype was detected ten times or more. The chain uses TRBV7-2 and TRBJ1-6; tentative D call: TRBD1 (6 bases). This CDR3 is 17 amino acids long. CDR1 and CDR2 (germline): SGHTA, FQGNSA. V was shortened by 5 bases and J by 0 bases, with 14 bases between the two germline ends. CDR3 nucleotides: TGTGCCAGCAGCGAACAGGGTTCGGGCTCCTATAATTCACCCCTCCACTTT. Translation: CASSEQGSGSYNSPLHF.

This sequence joins TRBV11-3 and TRBJ2-2; TRBD2 matches 14 bases. The V gene's germline CDR1 is SGHNT and CDR2 YENEEA. J was trimmed by 6 bases and V by 10 bases; bases with no gene match: 16. This CDR3 spans 18 amino acids. The CDR3 loop is CAISQYIPGLAGAGELFF. The CDR3 DNA is TGTGCCATTAGCCAATACATTCCGGGACTAGCGGGAGCCGGGGAGCTGTTTTTT.

This clonotype was seen ten or more times. This sequence joins TRBV28 and TRBJ1-5; no clear D gene. Germline loops: CDR1 MDHEN, CDR2 SYDVKM. V shed 5 bases and J shed 3 bases, with 14 bases lying between them. The CDR3 runs 15 residues. The CDR3 here is CASSPFVWLNQPQHF. CDR3 nucleotide sequence: TGTGCCAGCAGTCCTTTTGTGTGGCTCAATCAGCCCCAGCATTTT.

The chain employs TRBV28 and TRBJ1-2, with D unclear. Trimming shortened V by 3 bases and J by 7 bases, and 15 bases separated the two germline ends. The CDR3 runs to 14 residues. CDR1 and CDR2 (germline): MDHEN, SYDVKM. As DNA, the CDR3 is TGTGCCAGCAGTTTTCCAGCCGGCCCTACTGGCTACACCTTC. Its translation is CASSFPAGPTGYTF.

This clonotype has more than one count but fewer than ten. The chain combines TRBV4-3 with TRBJ2-5; no clear D gene. V gave up 0 bases and J gave up 5 bases, with 13 bases separating them. Germline V gene data show CDR1 as LGHNA and CDR2 as YSLEER. The CDR3 consists of 15 residues. The CDR3 nucleotides read TGCGCCAGCAGCCAAGATCCTGGACCAAGGGAGACCCAGTACTTC. It specifies CASSQDPGPRETQYF.

This clonotype was seen ten or more times. The chain uses TRBV24-1 and TRBJ1-2; D unclear. The CDR3 has 13 amino acids. The V gene lost 5 bases and the J gene lost 8 bases, with 14 bases spanning the gap. Germline lookup yields CDR1 KGHDR and CDR2 SFDVKD. CDR3 bases: TGTGCCACCAGTGCCGTGAGGTTCGGAGGCTACACCTTC. Its protein product is CATSAVRFGGYTF.

The J gene is TRBJ2-7, the V gene TRBV7-8; 7 bases match TRBD1. CDR3 length: 15 amino acids. CDR1 SGHVS and CDR2 FQNEAQ come from the germline V gene. With 5 bases clipped from V and 2 bases from J, the junction kept 9 bases outside the gene matches. The CDR3 DNA reads TGTGCCAGCAGCAGTTACAGGGGAGTAGCCTACGAGCAGTACTTC. Amino acids: CASSSYRGVAYEQYF.

V is TRBV6-2 or TRBV6-3 and J is TRBJ1-1, with 11 bases fitting TRBD1. Germline V gives CDR1 MNHEY, CDR2 SVGEGT. CDR3 length: 15 residues. V shed 2 bases, J shed 5 bases, and the junction held 4 bases outside the gene matches. The CDR3 DNA follows: TGTGCCAGCAGTTACGGGGGACAGGGGGTAACTGAAGCTTTCTTT. As protein: CASSYGGQGVTEAFF.

In its sample, this clonotype was seen a few times. The chain links TRBV29-1 to TRBJ2-6; D perhaps matches TRBD2 (6 bases). Trimming took 4 bases from V and 0 from J, leaving 13 bases between them. The CDR3 contains 16 residues. From germline, CDR1 is SQVTM and CDR2 ANQGSEA. Here the CDR3 DNA reads TGCAGCGTTGGACTGGGGGGTCCCTCTGGGGCCAACGTCCTGACTTTC. This translates into CSVGLGGPSGANVLTF.

The V gene is TRBV9, the J gene TRBJ2-5; 10 nucleotides agree with TRBD2. The germline V gene has CDR1 SGDLS and CDR2 YYNGEE. The length of the CDR3 is 16 residues. V dropped 3 bases and J dropped 5; count of bases not matched to a gene: 10. The CDR3 loop reads CASSALSGGAGETQYF. The CDR3, as DNA: TGTGCCAGCAGCGCGCTCAGCGGGGGGGCCGGGGAGACCCAGTACTTC.

This chain connects TRBV28 to TRBJ2-1; TRBD2 agrees at 8 bases. This CDR3 spans 16 amino acids. Looked up from germline, CDR1 is MDHEN and CDR2 is SYDVKM. J was trimmed by 4 bases and V by 2 bases; bases with no gene match: 7. The chain's CDR3 is CASSLRYSGKYNEQFF. CDR3 nucleotides: TGTGCCAGCAGTTTAAGGTATAGCGGGAAATACAATGAGCAGTTCTTC.

This clonotype was picked up many times. This chain joins TRBV9 and TRBJ2-5; the D gene is possibly TRBD2 (7 bases). CDR3 length: 16 amino acids. Trimming took off 0 bases at V and 1 base at J, with 13 bases between the two ends. CDR1 and CDR2 from the germline V gene are SGDLS and YYNGEE. CDR3 DNA: TGTGCCAGCAGCGTAGGTGCGGGGGCCTTCCAAGAGACCCAGTACTTC. This sequence encodes CASSVGAGAFQETQYF.

The table lists this clonotype with a few counts. V and J are TRBV6-5 and TRBJ1-2, with a possible D match to TRBD1 (5 bases). The V gene lost 2 bases and the J gene lost 7 bases, with 8 bases spanning the gap. The CDR3 spans 12 residues. The germline V gene has CDR1 MNHEY and CDR2 SVGAGI. The DNA for the CDR3 is TGTGCCAGCAGTTACGGGGCCGGTGGCTACACCTTC. Its protein product is CASSYGAGGYTF.

The CDR3 DNA reads as TGTGCCAGCAGTTTGGAGGGGTTAGCCAAAAACATTCAGTACTTC. As protein: CASSLEGLAKNIQYF. The V and J genes are TRBV12-3 or TRBV12-4 and TRBJ2-4, with D possibly being TRBD2 (6 bases). Trimming pared 3 bases from V and 0 bases from J, leaving 9 bases between. The CDR3 contains 15 residues.

A remark on this clonotype: A much larger clone lies one base from this, so it may be a read error. The chain employs TRBV6-5 and TRBJ2-5; 7 positions agree with TRBD2. Germline V gene data show CDR1 as MNHEY and CDR2 as SVGAGI. This CDR3 region has 18 residues. This CDR3 is CASSYPTGGPNPEETRYF. CDR3 nucleotide sequence: TGTGCCAGCAGTTACCCGACGGGGGGACCGAACCCTGAAGAGACCCGGTACTTC.

This clonotype appeared many times. The rearrangement links TRBV2 to TRBJ2-7; no clear D gene. Trimming removed 7 bases at V and 5 bases at J, with 15 bases between. The CDR3 has 13 amino acids. The germline V gene encodes CDR1 SNHLY and CDR2 FYNNEI. The CDR3 loop reads CASKSAASHEQYF. The DNA of the CDR3 is TGTGCCAGCAAGTCGGCGGCGTCCCACGAGCAGTACTTC.

This chain connects TRBV12-3 or TRBV12-4 to TRBJ1-2, with D perhaps TRBD1 (5 bases). The CDR3 runs 14 residues. The V end lost 7 bases, the J end lost 8 bases, and 20 bases lay between the germline ends. As DNA, the CDR3 is TGTGCCAGCACCTCGGGGGGGGGACGGAAGGGCTACACCTTC. It encodes CASTSGGGRKGYTF.

The chain combines TRBV5-1 with TRBJ1-4; 11 bases fit TRBD1. The V and J ends lost 7 bases and 5 bases, in that order; junction bases with no gene match: 4. CDR1 is SGHRS, CDR2 YFSETQ, per germline. The CDR3 has 14 amino acids. The CDR3 DNA follows: TGCGCCAGCGCCGGGACAGGGGGGAATGAAAAACTGTTTTTT. The encoded protein is CASAGTGGNEKLFF.

Regarding this clonotype: This likely reflects a read error, since a far larger clone is one base away. The chain joins TRBV2 to TRBJ2-7; D is ambiguous. The CDR3 has 15 amino acids. The V gene's germline CDR1 is SNHLY and CDR2 FYNNEI. The V end was cut by 10 bases, the J end by 5 bases, with 24 bases between. The CDR3 bases are TGTGCCACCAGCCTTATAGCAAACACAGCCAACGAGCAGTACTTC. The encoded protein is CATSLIANTANEQYF.

There are a few counts of this clonotype. The chain has TRBV25-1 and TRBJ2-6; D could derive from TRBD1 or TRBD2 (7 bases each). Looked up from germline, CDR1 is MGHDK and CDR2 is SYGVNS. V shed 8 bases and J shed 2 bases, with 16 bases lying between them. This CDR3 region has 16 residues. CDR3 sequence: CASANPGGAGANVLTF. In nucleotides, the CDR3 is TGTGCCAGCGCAAACCCAGGGGGGGCTGGGGCCAACGTCCTGACTTTC.